The 14 T cell receptor beta chains in this list originate from one sample, sequenced in a study of T-cell reconstitution after alpha-beta-depleted transplantation in children. Construction of the TCRbeta library involved unique molecular identifiers. TCRdb independently ran MiXCR on the PCR reads; one entry per CDR3 protein. The sample yields approximately 400,000 distinct CDR3 sequences, around 9.9% seen once. This specimen consisted of PBMCs from the stem cell graft donor, obtained from the stem cell graft. These receptors came from a human donor who donated a stem cell graft to a child with acute myeloid leukemia.

The chain joins TRBV6-1 to TRBJ2-7; no firm D call. Germline CDR1 MNHNS, CDR2 SASEGT. V lost 6 bases, J lost 3 bases, and 12 bases lay in between. The CDR3 runs 13 residues. DNA of the CDR3: TGTGCCAGCAGCAGGTTATTTGGCTACGAGCAGTACGTC. It codes for CASSRLFGYEQYV.

This clonotype was detected only a few times. V usage is TRBV6-1 and J usage is TRBJ2-2, with 12 bases identical to TRBD2. In germline, CDR1 is MNHNS, CDR2 SASEGT. The CDR3 has 14 amino acids. The ends lost 6 bases at V and 9 bases at J; junction bases unmatched: 5. This CDR3 is CASSRTSGVRELFF. The CDR3 DNA follows: TGTGCCAGCAGCCGGACTAGCGGGGTCCGGGAGCTGTTTTTT.

This clonotype came up a few times. The V and J genes are TRBV10-3 and TRBJ2-3, with 10 bases identical to TRBD2. V trimming: 7 bases; J trimming: 2 bases; junction bases outside the gene matches: 9. The CDR3 has 16 residues. Germline CDR1 is ENHRY and CDR2 is SYGVKD. The CDR3, as DNA: TGTGCCATCATGGACCCGGGACTAGCGACCACAGATACGCAGTATTTT. Amino acids: CAIMDPGLATTDTQYF.

This clonotype was detected a few times. V is TRBV7-9 and J is TRBJ1-4, with D perhaps matching TRBD1 (5 bases). Trimming left V 3 bases short and J 5 bases short, with 10 bases between. The CDR3 loop spans 14 amino acids. Germline V gives CDR1 SEHNR, CDR2 FQNEAQ (reference sequence). In DNA, the CDR3 is TGTGCCAGCAGCTTCGGGGCAGGGAATGAAAAACTGTTTTTT. This codes for CASSFGAGNEKLFF.

This clonotype was observed at least ten times. The chain joins TRBV4-2 to TRBJ2-3; 14 nucleotides agree with TRBD2. The CDR3 loop spans 18 amino acids. Germline lookup yields CDR1 LGHNA and CDR2 YNFKEQ. J lost 4 bases, V lost 2 bases, and 8 bases had no gene match. DNA for the CDR3: TGTGCCAGCAGCCAAACTAAAGGGACTAGCGGGAGATCAGATACGCAGTATTTT. Protein sequence: CASSQTKGTSGRSDTQYF.

Only a few counts were recorded for this clonotype. The J gene is TRBJ2-1, the V gene TRBV20-1; tentative D call: TRBD2 (6 bases). The V gene lost 6 bases and the J gene lost 5 bases, with 14 bases spanning the gap. CDR1 and CDR2 (germline): DFQATT, SNEGSKA (reference sequence). The CDR3 length is 13 residues. The DNA of the CDR3 is TGCAGTGCCAGCCGGGACTTAGACAATGAGCAGTTCTTC. Its translation: CSASRDLDNEQFF.

This clonotype has a count of ten or more. The chain couples TRBV6-5 to TRBJ2-1; maybe TRBD1 (6 bases). This CDR3 is 17 amino acids long. Germline CDR1 and CDR2: MNHEY and SVGAGI. V dropped 1 base and J dropped 5 bases, with 18 bases sitting between them. The CDR3 here is CASSYFTGRGSDNEQFF. CDR3 DNA: TGTGCCAGCAGTTACTTTACGGGCAGGGGATCTGACAATGAGCAGTTCTTC.

This clonotype was seen many times. The rearrangement links TRBV28 to TRBJ2-7; D not resolved. With 5 bases removed from V and 0 bases from J, the gap between germline ends came to 14 bases. Looked up from germline, CDR1 is MDHEN and CDR2 is SYDVKM. The CDR3 loop spans 15 amino acids. CDR3 residues: CASSPLHILSYEQYF. The DNA for the CDR3 is TGTGCCAGCAGTCCCTTACACATACTCTCCTACGAGCAGTACTTC.

This clonotype was seen a handful of times. The chain employs TRBV4-1 and TRBJ1-5, with TRBD1 identical over 7 bases. Germline-derived CDR1 and CDR2 are MGHRA and YSYEKL. This CDR3 is built from 14 residues. J was trimmed by 6 bases and V by 6 bases; bases with no gene match: 8. The CDR3 loop is CASSPQGEGQPQHF. Here the CDR3 DNA reads TGCGCCAGCAGTCCCCAGGGGGAGGGTCAGCCCCAGCATTTT.

This sequence joins TRBV12-3 or TRBV12-4 and TRBJ1-1; tentative D call: TRBD1 (5 bases). V gave up 7 bases and J gave up 1 base, with 25 bases separating them. The CDR3 runs 18 residues. CDR3 loop: CASTRRMRGLGGNTEAFF. The CDR3 DNA reads TGTGCCAGCACCCGACGAATGCGGGGACTGGGGGGGAACACTGAAGCTTTCTTT.

This clonotype occurred many times. The V gene is TRBV12-3 or TRBV12-4, the J gene TRBJ2-7; 8 nucleotides match TRBD2. The CDR3 contains 18 residues. V dropped 3 bases and J dropped 2; count of bases not matched to a gene: 15. The CDR3 is CASSFHGAGAYLPYEQYV. The CDR3 nucleotides are TGTGCCAGCAGTTTTCATGGAGCGGGGGCCTACCTGCCCTACGAGCAGTACGTC.

This clonotype has just a few counts. The rearrangement links TRBV5-1 to TRBJ1-1; possibly TRBD1 for D (5 bases). Germline V gene sequence: CDR1 SGHRS, CDR2 YFSETQ. V dropped 6 bases and J dropped 4 bases, with 13 bases sitting between them. There are 13 residues in the CDR3. The CDR3 here is CASTGGGITEAFF. The CDR3 DNA reads TGCGCCAGCACCGGCGGGGGGATCACTGAAGCTTTCTTT.

In this sample, this clonotype turned up a few times. V usage is TRBV5-5 and J usage is TRBJ2-3, with TRBD2 matching over 15 bases. Losses at the gene ends were 4 bases for V and 5 bases for J; bases not matched to a gene: 8. In germline, CDR1 is SGHKS, CDR2 YYEKEE (reference sequence). The CDR3 has 17 amino acids. CDR3 in DNA: TGTGCCAGCAGCCCCGCTGGACTAGCGGGGGGGAGAGATACGCAGTATTTT. This sequence encodes CASSPAGLAGGRDTQYF.

This clonotype was counted between two and nine times. The chain links TRBV27 to TRBJ1-6; TRBD1 aligns across 7 bases. V shed 4 bases, J shed 9 bases, and the junction held 6 bases outside the gene matches. Per the germline V gene, CDR1 is MNHEY and CDR2 is SMNVEV (reference sequence). The CDR3 spans 14 residues. The chain's CDR3 is CASSYRGEFSPLHF. The CDR3 nucleotides read TGTGCCAGCAGTTACAGGGGAGAATTTTCACCCCTCCACTTT.